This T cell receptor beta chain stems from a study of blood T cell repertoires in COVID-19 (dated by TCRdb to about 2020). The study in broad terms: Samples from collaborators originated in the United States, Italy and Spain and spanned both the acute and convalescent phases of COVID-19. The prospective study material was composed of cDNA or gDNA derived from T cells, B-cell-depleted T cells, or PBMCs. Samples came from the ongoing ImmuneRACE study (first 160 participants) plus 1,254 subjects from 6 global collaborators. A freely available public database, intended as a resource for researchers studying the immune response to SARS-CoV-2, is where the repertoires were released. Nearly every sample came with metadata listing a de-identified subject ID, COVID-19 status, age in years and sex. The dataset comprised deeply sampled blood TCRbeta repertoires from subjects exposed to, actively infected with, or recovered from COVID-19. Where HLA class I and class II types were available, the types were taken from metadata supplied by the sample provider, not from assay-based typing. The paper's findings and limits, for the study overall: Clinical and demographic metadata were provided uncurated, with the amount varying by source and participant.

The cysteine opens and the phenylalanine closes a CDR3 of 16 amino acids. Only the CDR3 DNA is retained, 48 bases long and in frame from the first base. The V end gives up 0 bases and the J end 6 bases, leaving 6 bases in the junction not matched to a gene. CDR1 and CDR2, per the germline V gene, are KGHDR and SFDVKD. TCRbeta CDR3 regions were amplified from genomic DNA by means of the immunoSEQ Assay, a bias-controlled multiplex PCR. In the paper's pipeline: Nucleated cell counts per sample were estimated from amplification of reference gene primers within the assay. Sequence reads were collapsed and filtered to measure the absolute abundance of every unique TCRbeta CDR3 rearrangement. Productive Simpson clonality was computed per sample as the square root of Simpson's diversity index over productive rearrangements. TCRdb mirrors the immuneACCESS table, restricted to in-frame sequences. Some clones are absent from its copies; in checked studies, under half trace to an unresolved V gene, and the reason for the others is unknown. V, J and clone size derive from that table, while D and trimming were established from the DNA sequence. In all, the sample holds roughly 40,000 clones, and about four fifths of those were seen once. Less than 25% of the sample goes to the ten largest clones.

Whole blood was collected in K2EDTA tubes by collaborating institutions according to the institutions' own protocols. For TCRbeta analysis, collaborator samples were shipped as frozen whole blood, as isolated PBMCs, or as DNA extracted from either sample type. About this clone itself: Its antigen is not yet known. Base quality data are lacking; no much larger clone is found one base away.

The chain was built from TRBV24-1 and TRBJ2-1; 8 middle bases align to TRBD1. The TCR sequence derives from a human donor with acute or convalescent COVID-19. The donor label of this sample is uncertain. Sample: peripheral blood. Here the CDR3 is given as CATSDLRDRKVNEQFF. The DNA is TGTGCCACCAGTGATTTGAGGGACAGGAAGGTCAATGAGCAGTTCTTC.